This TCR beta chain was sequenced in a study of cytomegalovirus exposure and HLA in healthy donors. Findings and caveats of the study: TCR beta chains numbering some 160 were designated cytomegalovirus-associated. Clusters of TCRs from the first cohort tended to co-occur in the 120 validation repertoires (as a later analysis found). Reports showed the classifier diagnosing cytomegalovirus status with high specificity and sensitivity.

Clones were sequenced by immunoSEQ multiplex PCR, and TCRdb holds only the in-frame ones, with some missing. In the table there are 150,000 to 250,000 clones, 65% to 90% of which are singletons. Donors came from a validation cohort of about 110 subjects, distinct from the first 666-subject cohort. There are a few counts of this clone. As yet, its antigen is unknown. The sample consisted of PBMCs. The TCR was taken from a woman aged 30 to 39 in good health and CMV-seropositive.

This chain's CDR3 is CASSFRDSYEQYF. The CDR3 DNA reads TGTGCCAGCAGCTTCAGGGATTCCTACGAGCAGTACTTC. The chain couples TRBV5-5 to TRBJ2-7; the D gene is possibly TRBD1 (5 bases). CDR1 and CDR2 (germline): SGHKS, YYEKEE (reference sequence). The ends were cut back, 2 bases at V and 1 base at J, with 7 bases in the middle. The CDR3 has 13 residues.